These 9 T cell receptor beta chains were sequenced from one sample in a study of shared clonotypes between healthy human individuals. TCRdb's table, derived via immunoSEQ multiplex PCR, lists solely in-frame clones and lacks some. Of about 1 million clones in the sample, about 70% are singletons; the top ten hold approximately 1.5%. Sequencing input: memory CD4+ T cells sorted from blood. Regarding subset: CD45RA-negative fraction. These receptors originate from a man between 18 and 29 years old in good health.

This clone was counted between two and nine times. This chain joins TRBV10-2 and TRBJ1-5; possibly TRBD1 for D (5 bases). CDR3 size: 14 residues. Germline lookup yields CDR1 WSHSY and CDR2 SAAADI. Trimming cost V 2 bases and J 6 bases, with 11 bases left between them. This CDR3 is CASSERGAGQPQHF. As DNA, the CDR3 is TGCGCCAGCAGTGAGCGAGGGGCAGGTCAGCCCCAGCATTTT.

This clone was observed at least ten times. The CDR3 spells CASSPPQQVNTEAFF. The DNA of the CDR3 is TGTGCCAGCTCACCACCCCAGCAAGTGAACACTGAAGCTTTCTTT. V is TRBV18 and J is TRBJ1-1; the D is unclear. Trimming took off 0 bases at V and 0 bases at J, with 8 bases between the two ends. Germline loops: CDR1 KGHSH, CDR2 LQKENI. The CDR3 sequence is 15 residues long.

The V and J genes are TRBV7-2 and TRBJ1-2; possible D gene TRBD1, 5 bases. The CDR3 sequence is 15 residues long. The V gene's germline CDR1 is SGHTA and CDR2 FQGNSA. Trimming stripped 1 base from V and 1 base from J, with 10 bases between. The CDR3 region has the DNA TGTGCCAGCAGCTTAGGAGGGGCGTATAACTATGGCTACACCTTC. Translating it yields CASSLGGAYNYGYTF. The full variable domain, with the rest looked up from reference TRBV7-2 and TRBJ1-2, is GAGVSQSPSNKVTEKGKDVELRCDPISGHTALYWYRQSLGQGLEFLIYFQGNSAPDKSGLPSDRFSAERTGGSVSTLTIQRTQQEDSAVYLCASSLGGAYNYGYTFGSGTRLTVV.

V and J are TRBV30 and TRBJ1-1; no clear D. CDR3 length: 11 amino acids. V was pared by 5 bases and J by 5 bases, with 9 bases between. Germline-derived CDR1 and CDR2 are GTSNPN and SVGIG (reference sequence). CDR3 amino acids: CAWSGETEAFF. In DNA form, the CDR3 reads TGTGCCTGGTCGGGTGAAACTGAAGCTTTCTTT.

J is TRBJ2-1 and V is TRBV4-1; TRBD2 matches at 13 bases. Germline V gene data show CDR1 as MGHRA and CDR2 as YSYEKL. The trim removed 3 bases at V and 9 bases at J, leaving 8 bases unmatched. This CDR3 has 16 amino acids. CDR3 sequence: CASSQGTSGGAGEQFF. CDR3 nucleotide sequence: TGCGCCAGCAGCCAGGGTACTAGCGGGGGGGCGGGTGAGCAGTTCTTC.

This sequence joins TRBV9 and TRBJ2-2; TRBD2 is a possible D gene (5 bases). V shed 5 bases and J shed 2 bases, with 10 bases lying between them. The CDR3 is made up of 14 amino acids. Germline lookup yields CDR1 SGDLS and CDR2 YYNGEE. CDR3 sequence: CASRKAVNTGELFF. DNA for the CDR3: TGTGCCAGCAGGAAAGCGGTTAACACCGGGGAGCTGTTTTTT.

The V call is TRBV2, the J call TRBJ2-2, with 8 positions matching TRBD1. V was pared by 7 bases and J by 4 bases, with 5 bases of the junction left unmatched. CDR3 length equals 14 residues. Germline V gene data show CDR1 as SNHLY and CDR2 as FYNNEI. The CDR3 nucleotides read TGTGCCAGCACCAGGGGGCAGGCCACCGGGGAGCTGTTTTTT. This translates into CASTRGQATGELFF.

This chain joins TRBV6-1 and TRBJ2-2; TRBD1 is a possible D gene (5 bases). Germline V CDR1 and CDR2: MNHNS, SASEGT. This CDR3 is built from 14 residues. The V end was cut by 6 bases, the J end by 7 bases, with 15 bases between. CDR3 protein: CASRAGLKGGELFF. In DNA, the CDR3 is TGTGCCAGCAGAGCAGGGCTAAAGGGCGGGGAGCTGTTTTTT.

The rearrangement links TRBV2 to TRBJ1-1; 9 nucleotides agree with TRBD1. The CDR3 is made up of 16 amino acids. Germline V gene sequence: CDR1 SNHLY, CDR2 FYNNEI. Trimming at V came to 6 bases and at J to 4 bases, leaving 12 bases not matched to a gene. The CDR3 reads CASRRDRVTVGTEAFF. The DNA for the CDR3 is TGTGCCAGCAGGAGGGACAGGGTCACGGTGGGCACTGAAGCTTTCTTT.